A selection of T cell receptor beta chains follows, all from one sample in a study of cytomegalovirus exposure and HLA in healthy donors. Using immunoSEQ multiplex PCR, the repertoire was profiled, and TCRdb retains in-frame clones only, with some absent. The sample shows about 130,000 clones, approximately 82% of them seen only once. The sample was PBMCs. The receptors derive from a woman aged 18-29 years in good health and CMV-seropositive. Both conserved end residues are part of each CDR3. D genes are given only for firm matches. Not all rows give a size; the values are once, few, many and, for expanded clones, a class.

clone_size	v_call	j_call	d_call	cdr3_aa	cdr3_nt
once	TRBV9	TRBJ2-7	.	CASSVVGSGPYEQYF	TGTGCCAGCAGCGTAGTCGGGAGCGGCCCCTACGAGCAGTACTTC
.	TRBV19	TRBJ1-2	TRBD1	CASSRDRGPYGYTF	TGTGCCAGTAGTCGGGACAGGGGGCCCTATGGCTACACCTTC
.	TRBV6-1	TRBJ1-2	.	CASSEQIVTLNYGYTF	TGTGCCAGCAGTGAGCAAATAGTCACTTTAAACTATGGCTACACCTTC
.	TRBV19	TRBJ1-6	TRBD1	CASSTPDRGWDSPLHF	TGTGCCAGTAGTACACCCGACAGGGGATGGGATTCACCCCTCCACTTT
.	TRBV2	TRBJ1-1	.	CASSLSRGGEAFF	TGTGCCAGCAGTTTGAGTCGGGGTGGTGAAGCTTTCTTT
.	TRBV5-1	TRBJ1-5	.	CASSLIRLCGGQPQHF	TGCGCCAGCAGCTTGATAAGGTTATGCGGGGGTCAGCCCCAGCATTTT
.	TRBV7-3	TRBJ2-5	.	CASSLSGQETQYF	TGTGCCAGCAGCTTGAGCGGACAAGAGACCCAGTACTTC
.	TRBV7-9	TRBJ1-6	.	CASSSRGSPLHF	TGTGCCAGCAGCTCTCGGGGGTCACCCCTCCACTTT
.	TRBV7-9	TRBJ2-7	TRBD1	CASSSTRDRGYSYEQYF	TGTGCCAGCAGCTCCACCCGGGACAGGGGATACTCCTACGAGCAGTACTTC
.	TRBV11-3	TRBJ2-1	.	CASSLNQGNEQFF	TGTGCCAGCAGCTTAAACCAGGGCAATGAGCAGTTCTTC
.	TRBV6-6	TRBJ2-1	.	CASSSNNEQFF	TGTGCCAGCAGTTCCAACAATGAGCAGTTCTTC
.	TRBV5-6	TRBJ2-2	.	CASSLAGVGTGELFF	TGTGCCAGCAGCTTGGCCGGGGTAGGCACCGGGGAGCTGTTTTTT
.	TRBV6-5	TRBJ1-1	.	CASSWREGPEAFF	TGTGCCAGCAGTTGGAGGGAGGGTCCTGAAGCTTTCTTT
.	TRBV10-3	TRBJ2-4	TRBD2	CAISEREGAKNIQYF	TGTGCCATCAGTGAGAGGGAGGGAGCCAAAAACATTCAGTACTTC
.	TRBV7-9	TRBJ1-5	.	CASSPIELNQPQHF	TGTGCCAGCAGCCCGATAGAGCTCAATCAGCCCCAGCATTTT
.	TRBV6-4	TRBJ2-1	.	CASSENFRGTPRYNEQFF	TGTGCCAGCAGTGAAAATTTTCGGGGTACACCCCGATACAATGAGCAGTTCTTC
.	TRBV29-1	TRBJ2-1	TRBD2	CSVEGGSGSGGREQFF	TGCAGCGTTGAAGGGGGTTCGGGGTCGGGGGGGCGGGAGCAGTTCTTC
.	TRBV4-1	TRBJ1-2	.	CASSQVQAYGYTF	TGCGCCAGCAGCCAAGTGCAGGCCTATGGCTACACCTTC
.	TRBV6-5	TRBJ2-2	.	CASCREANTGELFF	TGTGCCAGCTGTAGGGAGGCGAACACCGGGGAGCTGTTTTTT
.	TRBV25-1	TRBJ2-1	TRBD1	CASTLTGGGSYNEQFF	TGTGCCAGCACCTTAACAGGGGGTGGGTCCTACAATGAGCAGTTCTTC
.	TRBV7-9	TRBJ2-1	TRBD1	CSSSQPGQTDEQFF	TGTTCCAGCAGCCAACCGGGACAGACCGATGAGCAGTTCTTC
few	TRBV2	TRBJ1-4	TRBD1	CASVQGRPSSTNEKLFF	TGTGCCAGTGTACAGGGGCGACCATCCTCAACTAATGAAAAACTGTTTTTT
few	TRBV9	TRBJ1-5	.	CASSGGPGSSNQPQHF	TGTGCCAGCAGCGGGGGCCCCGGATCGAGCAATCAGCCCCAGCATTTT
.	TRBV19	TRBJ2-7	.	CASSTFSARGGAYEQYF	TGTGCCAGTAGTACCTTCTCTGCGCGGGGAGGTGCCTACGAGCAGTACTTC
.	TRBV6-1	TRBJ2-1	TRBD2	CASSGPSGGASSGQFF	TGTGCCAGCAGTGGCCCCAGCGGGGGGGCCTCCAGTGGACAGTTCTTC
.	TRBV19	TRBJ2-5	TRBD2	CASSSRGGYETQYF	TGTGCCAGTAGTAGTCGGGGGGGCTATGAGACCCAGTACTTC
.	TRBV7-3	TRBJ2-7	TRBD2	CSSSPRLTSGGLSYEQYF	TGTTCCAGCAGCCCGCGACTTACAAGCGGGGGGCTCTCCTACGAGCAGTACTTC
.	TRBV2	TRBJ1-1	.	CASRRLQGANTEAFF	TGTGCCAGCAGGAGACTACAGGGCGCCAACACTGAAGCTTTCTTT
.	TRBV5-1	TRBJ2-5	TRBD2	CASSQGLAGGYQETQYF	TGCGCCAGCAGCCAGGGACTAGCGGGGGGTTACCAAGAGACCCAGTACTTC
.	TRBV25-1	TRBJ1-1	TRBD1	CASSVDRGTEAFF	TGTGCCAGCAGTGTCGACAGGGGGACTGAAGCTTTCTTT
.	TRBV7-9	TRBJ1-2	TRBD1	CASSLLTDREAYGYTF	TGTGCCAGCAGCTTACTGACGGACAGGGAGGCCTATGGCTACACCTTC
once	TRBV5-5	TRBJ2-5	.	CASSFPGGETQYF	TGTGCCAGCAGCTTCCCCGGGGGAGAGACCCAGTACTTC
.	TRBV30	TRBJ2-7	.	CAWSVLDISGNEQYF	TGTGCCTGGAGTGTTTTGGACATCTCAGGGAACGAGCAGTACTTC
.	TRBV5-4	TRBJ2-7	.	CASTVTGGDEQYF	TGTGCCAGCACCGTAACCGGAGGCGACGAGCAGTACTTC
.	TRBV15	TRBJ2-5	.	CATSRVNKETQYF	TGTGCCACCAGCAGGGTGAACAAAGAGACCCAGTACTTC
.	TRBV1	TRBJ1-2	.	CTSSPWTRSNYGYTF	TGCACCAGCAGCCCTTGGACAAGGAGCAACTATGGCTACACCTTC
.	TRBV28	TRBJ1-1	.	CASILTGRTNTEAFF	TGTGCCAGCATCCTGACAGGACGTACGAACACTGAAGCTTTCTTT
once	TRBV7-9	TRBJ2-7	TRBD1	CASSMTGVKDYEQYF	TGTGCCAGCAGCATGACAGGGGTGAAGGACTACGAGCAGTACTTC
.	TRBV9	TRBJ2-3	.	CASSGRGSDTQYF	TGTGCCAGCAGCGGAAGGGGGTCAGATACGCAGTATTTT